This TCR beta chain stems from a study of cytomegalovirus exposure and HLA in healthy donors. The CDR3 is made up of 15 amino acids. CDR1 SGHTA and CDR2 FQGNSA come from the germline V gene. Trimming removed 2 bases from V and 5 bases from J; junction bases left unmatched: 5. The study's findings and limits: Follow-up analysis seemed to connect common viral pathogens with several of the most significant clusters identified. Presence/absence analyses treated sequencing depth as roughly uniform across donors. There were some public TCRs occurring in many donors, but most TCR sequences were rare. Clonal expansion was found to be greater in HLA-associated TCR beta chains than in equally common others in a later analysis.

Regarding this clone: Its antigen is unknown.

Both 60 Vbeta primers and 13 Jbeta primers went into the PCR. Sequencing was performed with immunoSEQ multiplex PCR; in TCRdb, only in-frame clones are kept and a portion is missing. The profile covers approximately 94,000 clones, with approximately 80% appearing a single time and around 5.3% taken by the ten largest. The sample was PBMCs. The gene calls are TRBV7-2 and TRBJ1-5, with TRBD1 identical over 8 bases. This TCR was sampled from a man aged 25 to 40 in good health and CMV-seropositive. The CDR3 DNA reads TGTGCCAGCAGCTTACAGGGGGCGCGGGATCAGCCCCAGCATTTT. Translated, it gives CASSLQGARDQPQHF.